Each of the 25 T cell receptor beta chains below was sequenced from the same sample in a study of shared clonotypes between healthy human individuals. Produced via immunoSEQ multiplex PCR; TCRdb's table is partial and in-frame only. The sample has 1,400,000 or so clones, around 98.5% seen once; the top ten hold about 0.35%. The sequencing input was naive CD4+ T cells sorted from blood. The subset denotes: CD45RA+ positively selected. These receptor sequences come from a man between 25 and 39 years old in good health.

The rearrangement uses TRBV18 and TRBJ2-2; perhaps TRBD1 as D (5 bases). This CDR3 has 15 amino acids. Trimming stripped 8 bases from V and 4 bases from J, with 17 bases between. CDR1 is KGHSH, CDR2 LQKENI, per germline. CDR3 loop: CASPKSGLGTGELFF. The CDR3 region has the DNA TGTGCCAGCCCAAAATCAGGGTTGGGCACCGGGGAGCTGTTTTTT.

The V gene is TRBV7-8, the J gene TRBJ2-7; 12 positions match TRBD1. The V gene end was trimmed by 5 bases and the J gene end by 6 bases; junction bases not matched to a gene: 8. The germline V gene has CDR1 SGHVS and CDR2 FQNEAQ. This CDR3 has 15 amino acids. The CDR3 DNA sequence: TGTGCCAGCAGCGGGCCGGGACAGGGGGCTTTCGAGCAGTACTTC. Residues: CASSGPGQGAFEQYF. Complete variable domain (other parts from reference TRBV7-8 and TRBJ2-7): GAGVSQSPRYKVAKRGQDVALRCDPISGHVSLFWYQQALGQGPEFLTYFQNEAQLDKSGLPSDRFFAERPEGSVSTLKIQRTQQEDSAVYLCASSGPGQGAFEQYFGPGTRLTVT.

The count of this clone is one. V gene TRBV2 combines with J gene TRBJ1-2; perhaps TRBD1 as D (6 bases). CDR1 and CDR2 (germline): SNHLY, FYNNEI. V shed 8 bases and J shed 6 bases, with 10 bases lying between them. The CDR3 consists of 11 residues. The CDR3 coding sequence is TGTGCCAGCTGGGGGCGGGATGGCTACACCTTC. It translates to CASWGRDGYTF.

Only one count was recorded for this clone. CDR3 loop: CASSLSDTASYEQYF. CDR3 DNA: TGTGCCAGCAGCTTATCAGATACGGCCTCCTACGAGCAGTACTTC. This chain uses TRBV7-6 with TRBJ2-7, with unresolved D. Germline V gene lookup returns CDR1 SGHVS and CDR2 FNYEAQ. Trimming stripped 2 bases from V and 0 bases from J, with 11 bases between. This CDR3 contains 15 residues. Based on the CDR3 plus reference TRBV7-6 and TRBJ2-7, the full variable domain is GAGVSQSPRYKVTKRGQDVALRCDPISGHVSLYWYRQALGQGPEFLTYFNYEAQQDKSGLPNDRFSAERPEGSISTLTIQRTEQRDSAMYRCASSLSDTASYEQYFGPGTRLTVT.

The CDR3 is CASSQSILAYNEQFF. CDR3 nucleotide sequence: TGCGCCAGCAGCCAAAGTATCTTAGCGTACAATGAGCAGTTCTTC. This chain uses TRBV4-1 with TRBJ2-1, with a weak D call TRBD2 (5 bases). Germline V gene sequence: CDR1 MGHRA, CDR2 YSYEKL. V was clipped by 2 bases and J by 4 bases, with 12 bases between them. CDR3 length equals 15 residues.

V is TRBV6-1 and J is TRBJ2-2, with 7 bases matching TRBD2. The CDR3 covers 13 residues. Trimming cost V 7 bases and J 4 bases; bases outside gene matches: 3. Germline V lookup: CDR1 MNHNS, CDR2 SASEGT. This chain's CDR3 is CASISGGTGELFF. The CDR3 DNA follows: TGTGCCAGCATCTCGGGAGGCACCGGGGAGCTGTTTTTT.

The chain employs TRBV6-6 and TRBJ2-1, with TRBD2 matching 14 bases. The germline V gene encodes CDR1 MNHNY and CDR2 SVGAGI (reference sequence). The CDR3 length is 14 residues. The CDR3 protein is CDRCSGLAGGEQFF. CDR3 nucleotide sequence: TGTGACCGGTGTTCAGGACTAGCGGGAGGTGAGCAGTTCTTC.

The chain combines TRBV7-2 with TRBJ1-3; tentatively, D is TRBD1 (5 bases). Germline V lookup: CDR1 SGHTA, CDR2 FQGNSA. Trimming took 5 bases from V and 0 from J, leaving 23 bases between them. This CDR3 is built from 19 residues. CDR3 DNA sequence: TGTGCCAGCAGCGTTCTAGTCAATATGGGACGCAGCTCTGGAAACACCATATATTTT. Residues: CASSVLVNMGRSSGNTIYF. Combining the CDR3 with reference TRBV7-2 and TRBJ1-3 gives the whole variable domain GAGVSQSPSNKVTEKGKDVELRCDPISGHTALYWYRQSLGQGLEFLIYFQGNSAPDKSGLPSDRFSAERTGGSVSTLTIQRTQQEDSAVYLCASSVLVNMGRSSGNTIYFGEGSWLTVV.

The chain joins TRBV9 to TRBJ2-7; 7 positions match TRBD2. The V and J ends lost 4 bases and 0 bases, in that order; junction bases with no gene match: 7. CDR3 length: 15 amino acids. Germline V CDR1 and CDR2: SGDLS, YYNGEE. The CDR3 sequence: CASSLGLVSSYEQYF. The DNA of the CDR3 is TGTGCCAGCAGCCTAGGACTAGTTAGCTCCTACGAGCAGTACTTC.

This chain links TRBV2 with TRBJ2-7, with a weak D call TRBD2 (6 bases). CDR3 length: 15 amino acids. The V end lost 8 bases, the J end lost 7 bases, and 24 bases lay between the germline ends. Per germline, CDR1 SNHLY and CDR2 FYNNEI. CDR3 nucleotides: TGTGCCAGCCTCGTTCTCCAACGGGAGCTGAGGGAGCAGTACTTC. Protein product: CASLVLQRELREQYF.

Of note for this clone: The junction differs from germline at one of its ends, possibly a read error. The rearrangement joins TRBV25-1 to TRBJ2-7; the D gene is possibly TRBD2 (5 bases). Germline CDR1 MGHDK, CDR2 SYGVNS. The CDR3 extends over 12 amino acids. The CDR3 nucleotides are TGTGCCAGCAGTGATTTTGGGAGTACGTTGGACTTC. As protein: CASSDFGSTLDF.

The CDR3 region has the DNA TGCAGCGGAGAGGAGGGCCAAGAGACCCAGTACTTC. Protein: CSGEEGQETQYF. The chain couples TRBV29-1 to TRBJ2-5; D may be TRBD2 (6 bases). The ends were cut back, 7 bases at V and 1 base at J, with 10 bases in the middle. The CDR3 runs 12 residues. Germline V gene sequence: CDR1 SQVTM, CDR2 ANQGSEA.

The chain employs TRBV28 and TRBJ1-2; no clear D gene. Germline V gives CDR1 MDHEN, CDR2 SYDVKM. This CDR3 comprises 12 residues. The V end was cut by 8 bases, the J end by 2 bases, with 9 bases between. CDR3 amino acids: CASDTSNYGYTF. CDR3 DNA: TGTGCCAGCGACACCTCAAACTATGGCTACACCTTC.

The rearrangement joins TRBV5-4 to TRBJ2-7; tentatively, D is TRBD2 (6 bases). This CDR3 has 15 residues. The V gene's germline CDR1 is SGHNT and CDR2 YYREEE (reference sequence). Trimming stripped 4 bases from V and 3 bases from J, with 17 bases between. The CDR3 sequence is CASSIGTPDYYEQYF. The CDR3 DNA follows: TGTGCCAGCAGCATCGGGACTCCGGACTACTACGAGCAGTACTTC.

The gene calls are TRBV19 and TRBJ1-2, with 8 bases matching TRBD1. The J segment lost 4 bases and the V segment lost 5 bases, leaving 3 bases of the junction unmatched. This CDR3 has 13 residues. Germline V gene sequence: CDR1 LNHDA, CDR2 SQIVND (reference sequence). This CDR3 is CASSPDRAYGYTF. CDR3 nucleotide sequence: TGTGCCAGTAGTCCGGACAGGGCCTATGGCTACACCTTC.

V and J are TRBV18 and TRBJ2-3; tentatively, D is TRBD1 (6 bases). V was pared by 2 bases and J by 5 bases, with 8 bases between. The germline gives CDR1 KGHSH, CDR2 LQKENI. This CDR3 spans 13 amino acids. CDR3 residues: CASSPTGLDTQYF. The CDR3 DNA reads as TGTGCCAGCTCACCAACAGGGCTAGATACGCAGTATTTT.

CDR3 sequence (DNA): TGTGCCAGCAGCTTAAATAGGAATGAGCAGTTCTTC. The encoded protein is CASSLNRNEQFF. This chain links TRBV11-2 with TRBJ2-1; D not certain. Germline V gene data show CDR1 as SGHAT and CDR2 as FQNNGV. The germline V and J ends were trimmed by 2 bases and 7 bases, with 6 bases remaining between them. The CDR3 sequence is 12 residues long.

This rearrangement joins TRBV5-1 to TRBJ2-3, with D possibly TRBD2 on 6 matching bases. CDR1 is SGHRS, CDR2 YFSETQ, per germline. V lost 2 bases, J lost 5 bases, and 18 bases lay in between. The CDR3 loop spans 16 amino acids. The CDR3 region has the DNA TGCGCCAGCAGCTTCTCTTCGGGAGCTGCGGGAGATACGCAGTATTTT. Translated, it gives CASSFSSGAAGDTQYF.

This chain uses TRBV7-6 with TRBJ1-4; weak D call: TRBD1 (5 bases). The CDR3 is 17 residues long. The V end lost 5 bases, the J end lost 0 bases, and 16 bases lay between the germline ends. In germline, CDR1 is SGHVS, CDR2 FNYEAQ. In DNA form, the CDR3 reads TGTGCCAGCAGCGCACAACCGGGACGCGCAACTAATGAAAAACTGTTTTTT. Translated: CASSAQPGRATNEKLFF.

V and J are TRBV5-1 and TRBJ2-2, with D tentatively TRBD2 (6 bases). Germline CDR1 reads SGHRS; CDR2 reads YFSETQ. This CDR3 contains 15 residues. V gave up 0 bases and J gave up 4 bases, with 10 bases separating them. The CDR3 coding sequence is TGCGCCAGCAGCTTGGAGGTTAGCGGCACCGGGGAGCTGTTTTTT. The encoded protein is CASSLEVSGTGELFF. The full variable domain, with the rest looked up from reference TRBV5-1 and TRBJ2-2, is KAGVTQTPRYLIKTRGQQVTLSCSPISGHRSVSWYQQTPGQGLQFLFEYFSETQRNKGNFPGRFSGRQFSNSRSEMNVSTLELGDSALYLCASSLEVSGTGELFFGEGSRLTVL.

This clone was recorded once. V and J are TRBV5-4 and TRBJ1-3; D unresolved. Per germline, CDR1 SGHNT and CDR2 YYREEE (reference sequence). Deletions cut 0 bases from V and 0 bases from J, with 10 bases between. The length of the CDR3 is 16 residues. The CDR3 is CASSLGGQYSGNTIYF. As DNA, the CDR3 is TGTGCCAGCAGCTTGGGTGGTCAGTACTCTGGAAACACCATATATTTT. The full variable domain, in which reference TRBV5-4 and TRBJ1-3 provide the parts outside the CDR3, is ETGVTQSPTHLIKTRGQQVTLRCSSQSGHNTVSWYQQALGQGPQFIFQYYREEENGRGNFPPRFSGLQFPNYSSELNVNALELDDSALYLCASSLGGQYSGNTIYFGEGSWLTVV.

The CDR3 nucleotides read TGTGCCAGCAGTACCGATTGGGGGCAGCCCCAGCATTTT. It encodes CASSTDWGQPQHF. This rearrangement joins TRBV6-6 to TRBJ1-5, with a weak D call TRBD1 (5 bases). The CDR3 spans 13 residues. Trimming shortened V by 5 bases and J by 7 bases, and 12 bases separated the two germline ends. The V gene's germline CDR1 is MNHNY and CDR2 SVGAGI (reference sequence).

The V call is TRBV9, the J call TRBJ2-2, with D uncertain. Trimming shortened V by 1 base and J by 0 bases, and 4 bases separated the two germline ends. From germline, CDR1 is SGDLS and CDR2 YYNGEE. This CDR3 spans 14 amino acids. This CDR3 is CASSVTPNTGELFF. The CDR3 coding sequence is TGTGCCAGCAGCGTAACCCCGAACACCGGGGAGCTGTTTTTT.

This chain joins TRBV28 and TRBJ1-4; D call uncertain. V shed 6 bases and J shed 8 bases, with 16 bases lying between them. This CDR3 is 14 amino acids long. Germline loops: CDR1 MDHEN, CDR2 SYDVKM. The DNA for the CDR3 is TGTGCCAGCAGCACAGTGGCCTCCGGAGAAAAACTGTTTTTT. It is translated as CASSTVASGEKLFF. The full variable domain, completed using reference TRBV28 and TRBJ1-4, is DVKVTQSSRYLVKRTGEKVFLECVQDMDHENMFWYRQDPGLGLRLIYFSYDVKMKEKGDIPEGYSVSREKKERFSLILESASTNQTSMYLCASSTVASGEKLFFGSGTQLSVL.

This chain connects TRBV19 to TRBJ2-2; weak D call: TRBD2 (6 bases). The CDR3 is made up of 17 amino acids. Trimming shortened V by 2 bases and J by 1 base, and 14 bases separated the two germline ends. Germline CDR1 and CDR2: LNHDA and SQIVND (reference sequence). The DNA of the CDR3 is TGTGCCAGTAGTATAATGGGTGCGGGACTGAACACCGGGGAGCTGTTTTTT. This gives the protein CASSIMGAGLNTGELFF.